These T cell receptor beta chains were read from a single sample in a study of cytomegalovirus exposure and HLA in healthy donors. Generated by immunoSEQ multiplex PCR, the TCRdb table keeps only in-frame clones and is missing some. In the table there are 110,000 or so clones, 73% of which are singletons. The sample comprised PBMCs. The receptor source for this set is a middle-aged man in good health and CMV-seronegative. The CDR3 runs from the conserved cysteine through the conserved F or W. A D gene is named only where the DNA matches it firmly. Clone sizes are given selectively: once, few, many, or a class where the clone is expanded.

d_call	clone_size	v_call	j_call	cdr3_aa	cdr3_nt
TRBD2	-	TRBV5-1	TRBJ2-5	CASGEGSTQEWTQYF	TGCGCCAGTGGGGAGGGAAGCACGCAAGAGTGGACCCAGTACTTC
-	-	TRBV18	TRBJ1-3	CASSLQLNTIYF	TGTGCCAGCTCGCTTCAACTCAACACCATATATTTT
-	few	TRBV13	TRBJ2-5	CASSLWTAYQETQYF	TGTGCCAGCAGCTTATGGACAGCCTACCAAGAGACCCAGTACTTC
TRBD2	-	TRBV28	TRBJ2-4	CASSSSSGGARDIQYF	TGTGCCAGCAGTTCGTCTAGCGGGGGGGCGCGGGACATTCAGTACTTC
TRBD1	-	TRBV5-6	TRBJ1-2	CASSPARTGAYGYTF	TGTGCCAGCAGCCCCGCCAGGACAGGGGCCTATGGCTACACCTTC
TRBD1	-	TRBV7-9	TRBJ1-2	CSSRGGGGYTF	TGTTCCAGCAGAGGGGGCGGTGGCTACACCTTC
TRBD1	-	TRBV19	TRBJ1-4	CASSRSPQGAREKLFF	TGTGCCAGTAGCAGAAGCCCACAGGGGGCGCGTGAAAAACTGTTTTTT
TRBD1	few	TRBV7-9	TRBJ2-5	CASSPGTGEAETQYF	TGTGCCAGCAGCCCCGGGACAGGGGAAGCGGAGACCCAGTACTTC
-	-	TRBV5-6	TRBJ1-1	CASSLSPGNTEAFF	TGTGCCAGCAGCTTGTCGCCGGGAAACACTGAAGCTTTCTTT
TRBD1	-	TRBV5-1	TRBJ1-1	CASSPGTEEAFF	TGCGCCAGCAGCCCAGGGACAGAAGAAGCTTTCTTT
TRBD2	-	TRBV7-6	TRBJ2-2	CASSLGPGTRGPQTNTGELFF	TGTGCCAGCAGCTTAGGACCAGGGACTAGGGGCCCACAGACGAACACCGGGGAGCTGTTTTTT
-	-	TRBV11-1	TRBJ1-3	CASSLGGGRSGNTIYF	TGTGCCAGCAGCTTAGGAGGAGGGCGTTCTGGAAACACCATATATTTT
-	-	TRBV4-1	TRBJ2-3	CASSQVFRSGVSTDTQYF	TGCGCCAGCAGCCAAGTGTTCAGGTCGGGGGTTAGCACAGATACGCAGTATTTT
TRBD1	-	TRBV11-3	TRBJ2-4	CASSLESTGGSIQYF	TGTGCCAGCAGCTTAGAAAGTACAGGGGGGTCCATTCAGTACTTC
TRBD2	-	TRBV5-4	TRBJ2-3	CASSFFFQLAGLTDTQYF	TGTGCCAGCAGCTTTTTCTTCCAACTAGCGGGGTTAACAGATACGCAGTATTTT
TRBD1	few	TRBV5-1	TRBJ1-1	CASSFRTGDTEAFF	TGCGCCAGCAGCTTCAGGACAGGGGACACTGAAGCTTTCTTT
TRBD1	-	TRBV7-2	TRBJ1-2	CASSPRQGAPYGYTF	TGTGCCAGCAGCCCCCGACAGGGGGCTCCCTATGGCTACACCTTC
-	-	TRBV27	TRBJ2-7	CASSFPQTGEQYF	TGTGCCAGCAGTTTCCCGCAAACCGGCGAGCAGTACTTC
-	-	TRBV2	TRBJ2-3	CASSEVADTDTQYF	TGTGCCAGCAGTGAAGTAGCGGACACAGATACGCAGTATTTT
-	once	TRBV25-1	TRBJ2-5	CASKGARTQYF	TGTGCCAGCAAAGGGGCGAGGACCCAGTACTTC
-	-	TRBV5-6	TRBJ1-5	CASSGGFGQPQHF	TGTGCCAGCAGCGGGGGCTTCGGTCAGCCCCAGCATTTT
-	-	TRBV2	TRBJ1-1	CASILGVNTEAFF	TGTGCCAGCATCCTAGGGGTAAACACTGAAGCTTTCTTT
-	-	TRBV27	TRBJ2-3	CASSPPGPRGTDTQYF	TGTGCCAGCAGTCCCCCGGGTCCGAGGGGCACAGATACGCAGTATTTT
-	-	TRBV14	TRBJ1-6	CASSQPSSRGALHF	TGTGCCAGCAGCCAACCTAGTAGCCGGGGGGCCCTCCACTTT
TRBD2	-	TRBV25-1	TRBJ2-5	CASSAIGTSGGPQETQYF	TGTGCCAGCAGCGCCATCGGGACTAGCGGGGGGCCCCAAGAGACCCAGTACTTC
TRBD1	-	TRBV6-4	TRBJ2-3	CASSEAGTGVDTQYF	TGTGCCAGCAGTGAAGCCGGGACAGGGGTGGATACGCAGTATTTT
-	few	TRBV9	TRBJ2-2	CASSPRTGSTGELFF	TGTGCCAGCAGCCCCCGCACAGGGTCCACCGGGGAGCTGTTTTTT
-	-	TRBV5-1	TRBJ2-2	CASSLIPLKPGELFF	TGCGCCAGCAGCTTGATCCCCCTTAAGCCCGGGGAGCTGTTTTTT
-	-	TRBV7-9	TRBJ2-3	CASSSRRQLSTDTQYF	TGTGCCAGCAGCTCAAGGAGGCAGCTAAGCACAGATACGCAGTATTTT
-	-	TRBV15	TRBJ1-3	CATSSVFDSGNTIYF	TGTGCCACCAGCTCAGTTTTTGACTCTGGAAACACCATATATTTT
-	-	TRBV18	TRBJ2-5	CASSLYQETQYF	TGTGCCAGCTCCCTGTACCAAGAGACCCAGTACTTC
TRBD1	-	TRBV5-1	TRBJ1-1	CASSLAGQSTMNTEAFF	TGCGCCAGCAGCTTGGCGGGACAGAGTACCATGAACACTGAAGCTTTCTTT
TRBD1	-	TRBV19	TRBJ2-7	CASSRDRTSSYEQYF	TGTGCCAGTAGTAGGGACAGGACCAGCTCCTACGAGCAGTACTTC
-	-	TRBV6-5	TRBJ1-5	CASSYLRGQQPQHF	TGTGCCAGCAGTTACTTAAGGGGACAACAGCCCCAGCATTTT
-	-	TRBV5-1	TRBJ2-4	CASSLPGRPNIQYF	TGCGCCAGCAGCTTACCAGGGCGTCCAAACATTCAGTACTTC
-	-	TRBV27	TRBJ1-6	CASSPWAGSNSPLHF	TGTGCCAGCAGTCCCTGGGCAGGGTCTAATTCACCCCTCCACTTT
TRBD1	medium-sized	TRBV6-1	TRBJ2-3	CASSEAGTGVDTQYF	TGTGCCAGCAGTGAAGCCGGGACAGGGGTGGATACGCAGTATTTT
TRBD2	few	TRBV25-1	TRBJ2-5	CASSGEGKTQYF	TGTGCCAGCAGTGGGGAGGGGAAGACCCAGTACTTC
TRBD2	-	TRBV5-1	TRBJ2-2	CASSFGGGNTGELFF	TGCGCCAGCAGCTTTGGCGGGGGGAACACCGGGGAGCTGTTTTTT
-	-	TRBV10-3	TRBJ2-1	CAPTRGAAYNEQFF	TGTGCCCCCACCCGGGGGGCTGCCTACAATGAGCAGTTCTTC
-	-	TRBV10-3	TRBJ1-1	CAISESRETEAFF	TGTGCCATCAGTGAGTCGAGGGAGACCGAAGCTTTCTTT
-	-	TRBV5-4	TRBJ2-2	CASSLALTGELFF	TGTGCCAGCAGCTTGGCCCTGACCGGGGAGCTGTTTTTT
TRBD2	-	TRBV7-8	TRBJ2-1	CASSLARGGPGEQFF	TGTGCCAGCAGCTTAGCGCGGGGGGGCCCCGGTGAGCAGTTCTTC
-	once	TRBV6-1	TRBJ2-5	CASSEALSGITSRGETQYF	TGTGCCAGCAGTGAAGCGCTATCGGGCATTACCTCCAGGGGAGAGACCCAGTACTTC
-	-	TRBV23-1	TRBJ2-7	CASSHSVDSLSYEQYF	TGCGCCAGCAGTCACTCGGTGGACAGCTTGTCCTACGAGCAGTACTTC
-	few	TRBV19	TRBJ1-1	CASSIGEIARETTEAFF	TGTGCCAGTAGTATAGGAGAGATTGCCAGGGAAACCACTGAAGCTTTCTTT
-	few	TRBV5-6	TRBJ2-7	CASSLQGSEQYF	TGTGCCAGCAGCTTGCAGGGCTCCGAGCAGTACTTC
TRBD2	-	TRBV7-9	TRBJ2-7	CASSLAILAEEQYF	TGTGCCAGCAGCTTAGCGATTCTAGCGGAGGAGCAGTACTTC
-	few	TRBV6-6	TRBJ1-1	CASTREAMNTEAFF	TGTGCCAGCACGAGGGAAGCTATGAACACTGAAGCTTTCTTT
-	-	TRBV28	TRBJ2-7	CASGRGGRYEQYF	TGTGCCAGCGGTAGGGGGGGCCGTTACGAGCAGTACTTC
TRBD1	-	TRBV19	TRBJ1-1	CASSIQGDRSRNTEAFF	TGTGCCAGTAGTATCCAAGGGGACAGATCAAGGAACACTGAAGCTTTCTTT
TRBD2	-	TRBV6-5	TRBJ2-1	CASSMSGGAYNEQFF	TGTGCCAGCAGTATGAGCGGGGGGGCCTACAATGAGCAGTTCTTC
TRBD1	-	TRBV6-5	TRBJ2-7	CASSSTGTGGGEQYF	TGTGCCAGCAGTTCTACCGGGACAGGGGGAGGAGAGCAGTACTTC
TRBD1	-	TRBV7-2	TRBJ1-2	CASSLVPQGANYGYTF	TGTGCCAGCAGCTTAGTCCCTCAGGGGGCGAACTATGGCTACACCTTC